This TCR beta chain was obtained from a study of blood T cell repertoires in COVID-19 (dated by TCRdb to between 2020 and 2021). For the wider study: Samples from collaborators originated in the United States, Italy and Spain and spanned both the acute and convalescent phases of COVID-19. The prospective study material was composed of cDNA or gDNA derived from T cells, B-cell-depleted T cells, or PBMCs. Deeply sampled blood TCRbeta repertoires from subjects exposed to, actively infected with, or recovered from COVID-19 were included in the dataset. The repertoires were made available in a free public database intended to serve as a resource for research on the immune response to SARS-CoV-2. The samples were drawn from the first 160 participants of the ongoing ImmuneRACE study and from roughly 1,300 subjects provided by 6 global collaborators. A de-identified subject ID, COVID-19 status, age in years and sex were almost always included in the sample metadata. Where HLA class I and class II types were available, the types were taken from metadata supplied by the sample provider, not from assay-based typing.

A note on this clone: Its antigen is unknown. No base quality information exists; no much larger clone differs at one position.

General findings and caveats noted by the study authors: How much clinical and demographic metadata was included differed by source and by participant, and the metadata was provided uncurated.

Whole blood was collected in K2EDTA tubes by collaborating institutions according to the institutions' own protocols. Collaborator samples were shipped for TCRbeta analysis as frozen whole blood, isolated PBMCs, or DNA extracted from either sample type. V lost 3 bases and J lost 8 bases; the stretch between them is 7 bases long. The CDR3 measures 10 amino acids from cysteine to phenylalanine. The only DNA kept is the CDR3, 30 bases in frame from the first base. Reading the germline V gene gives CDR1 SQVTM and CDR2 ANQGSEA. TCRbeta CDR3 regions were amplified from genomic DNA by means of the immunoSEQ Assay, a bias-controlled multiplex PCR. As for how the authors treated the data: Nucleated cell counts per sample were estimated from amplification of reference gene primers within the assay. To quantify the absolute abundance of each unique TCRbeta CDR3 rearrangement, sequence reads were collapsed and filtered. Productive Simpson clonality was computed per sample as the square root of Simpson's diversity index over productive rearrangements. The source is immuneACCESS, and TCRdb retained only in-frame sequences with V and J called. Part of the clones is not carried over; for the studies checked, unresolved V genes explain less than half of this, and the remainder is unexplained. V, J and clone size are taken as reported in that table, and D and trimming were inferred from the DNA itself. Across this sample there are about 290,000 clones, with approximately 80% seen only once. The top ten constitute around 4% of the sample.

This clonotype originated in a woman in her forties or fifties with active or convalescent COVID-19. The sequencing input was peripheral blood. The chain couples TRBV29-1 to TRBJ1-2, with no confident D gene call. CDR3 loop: CSVDWAGYTF. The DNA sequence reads TGCAGCGTTGATTGGGCCGGCTACACCTTC. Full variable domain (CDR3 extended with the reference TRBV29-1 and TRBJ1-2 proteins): SAVISQKPSRDICQRGTSLTIQCQVDSQVTMMFWYRQQPGQSLTLIATANQGSEATYESGFVIDKFPISRPNLTFSTLTVSNMSPEDSSIYLCSVDWAGYTFGSGTRLTVV.